This T cell receptor (beta chain) was recorded in a study of cytomegalovirus exposure and HLA in healthy donors. Study-wide findings and caveats: Per a later analysis, 18,000 or so TCR beta sequences showed association with HLA alleles at 0.05 false discovery rate. A later analysis by the authors found several of the most significant clusters apparently linked to common viral pathogens.

Only one count was recorded for this clone. Its antigen is not known. The CDR3 consists of 16 residues. With 3 bases clipped from V and 6 bases from J, the junction kept 8 bases outside the gene matches. Looked up from germline, CDR1 is SEHNR and CDR2 is FQNEAQ (reference sequence). The PCR contained 60 Vbeta and 13 Jbeta primers. Libraries were prepared by immunoSEQ multiplex PCR; TCRdb keeps only in-frame clonotypes and omits some of them. The sample consists of 150,000 to 200,000 clones, 82% of them appearing once. Material: PBMCs. This clonotype originated in a girl aged 2 to 9 in good health and CMV-seropositive. V usage is TRBV7-9 and J usage is TRBJ1-1, with 12 bases identical to TRBD1. Written as DNA, the CDR3 is TGTGCCAGCAGCTTCTGGGACAGGGGGCCGATTGCTGAAGCTTTCTTT. This gives the protein CASSFWDRGPIAEAFF.